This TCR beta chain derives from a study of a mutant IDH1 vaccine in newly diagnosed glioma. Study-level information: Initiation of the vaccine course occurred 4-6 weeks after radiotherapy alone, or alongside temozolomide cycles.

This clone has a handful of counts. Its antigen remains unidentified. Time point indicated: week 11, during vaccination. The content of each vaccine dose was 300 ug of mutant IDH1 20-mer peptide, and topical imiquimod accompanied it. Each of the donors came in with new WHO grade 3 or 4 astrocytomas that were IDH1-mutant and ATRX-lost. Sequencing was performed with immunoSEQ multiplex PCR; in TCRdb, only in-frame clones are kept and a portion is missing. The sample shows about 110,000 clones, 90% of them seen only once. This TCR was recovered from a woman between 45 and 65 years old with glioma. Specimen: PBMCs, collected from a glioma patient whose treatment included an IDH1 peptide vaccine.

For the CDR3, the DNA is TGTGCCAGCAGCCTCCCCGGACAGGGATCACCCCTCCACTTT. Translating gives CASSLPGQGSPLHF. The chain recombines TRBV5-6 with TRBJ1-6, with 8 bases matching TRBD1. The length of the CDR3 is 14 residues. CDR1 and CDR2 (germline): SGHDT, YYEEEE. The V segment lost 4 bases and the J segment 10 bases; nucleotides outside the gene matches: 7.